The clone carrying this T cell receptor (beta chain) was detected only a few times. As yet, its antigen is unknown. TCR beta cDNA libraries included unique molecular identifiers. TCRdb itself ran the PCR reads through MiXCR, one entry per CDR3 protein. The sample has around 500,000 distinct CDR3 sequences; around 34% are singletons. This specimen comes from a study of post-analysis software for immune sequencing data. Whole-study results and caveats: Five or six TRBV segments, TRBV5-6, TRBV5-1 and TRBV20-1 among them, were found more frequent in patients than controls.

The germline V gene encodes CDR1 SEHNR and CDR2 FQNEAQ (reference sequence). Trimming removed 5 bases from V and 3 bases from J; junction bases left unmatched: 15. CDR3 length: 17 residues. This sequence originates from a girl younger than 18 with multiple sclerosis. This rearrangement joins TRBV7-9 to TRBJ2-5; 7 nucleotides match TRBD1. What was sequenced was blood. The CDR3, as DNA: TGTGCCAGCAGCCCGTTACCGGGACAGCCAAAGGAAGAGACCCAGTACTTC. It yields the protein CASSPLPGQPKEETQYF.